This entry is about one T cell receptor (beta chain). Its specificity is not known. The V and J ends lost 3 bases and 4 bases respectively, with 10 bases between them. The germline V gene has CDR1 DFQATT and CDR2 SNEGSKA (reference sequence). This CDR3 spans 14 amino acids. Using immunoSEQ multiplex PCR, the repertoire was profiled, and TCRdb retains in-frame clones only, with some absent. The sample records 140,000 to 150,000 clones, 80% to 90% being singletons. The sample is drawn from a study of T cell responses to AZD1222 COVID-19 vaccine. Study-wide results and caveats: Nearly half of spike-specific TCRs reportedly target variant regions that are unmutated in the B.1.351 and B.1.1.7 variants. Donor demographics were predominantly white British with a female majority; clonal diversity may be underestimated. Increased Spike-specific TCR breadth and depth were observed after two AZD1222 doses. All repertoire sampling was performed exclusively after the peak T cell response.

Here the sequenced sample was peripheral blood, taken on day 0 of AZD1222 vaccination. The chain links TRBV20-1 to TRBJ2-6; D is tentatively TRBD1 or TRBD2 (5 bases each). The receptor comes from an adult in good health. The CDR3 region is CSASLGTGANVLTF. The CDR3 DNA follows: TGCAGTGCTAGTTTAGGGACGGGGGCCAACGTCCTGACTTTC.